One and the same sample provided the 16 T cell receptor beta chains below, sequenced in a study of blood T cells in healthy people across ages. A second PCR, run for about 7 to 11 cycles, used a sample-barcoded 5' primer plus a J-beta primer mix. TCRdb reprocessed the 5' RACE reads via MiXCR and lists one record per CDR3 protein. The repertoire holds 1,500,000 or so distinct CDR3 sequences, with approximately 59% as singletons. Input material: blood. These receptors all come from a young man in good health.

The J gene is TRBJ1-2, the V gene TRBV12-3 or TRBV12-4; tentatively, D is TRBD1 (6 bases). This CDR3 contains 15 residues. V gave up 5 bases and J gave up 2 bases, with 15 bases separating them. This chain's CDR3 is CASSPEHTGNYGYTF. CDR3 nucleotide sequence: TGTGCCAGCAGTCCCGAACATACAGGGAACTATGGCTACACCTTC.

The chain is built from TRBV20-1 and TRBJ1-2, with TRBD1 matching 9 bases. Germline values: CDR1 DFQATT, CDR2 SNEGSKA (reference sequence). V lost 0 bases, J lost 6 bases, and 2 bases stayed unmatched. The CDR3 length is 13 residues. CDR3 sequence: CSARDWDRDGYTF. DNA for the CDR3: TGCAGTGCTAGAGATTGGGACAGGGATGGCTACACCTTC.

Of note for this clonotype: Germline and junction disagree at one end, which may indicate a read error. The CDR3 DNA follows: TGTGCCATCAGTGAGTCTTTGGGACAAAGGAACGAGCGGTACTTC. As protein: CAISESLGQRNERYF. This sequence joins TRBV10-3 and TRBJ2-7, with a weak D call TRBD1 (6 bases). The CDR3 contains 15 residues. The germline CDR1 and CDR2 sequences are ENHRY and SYGVKD.

The CDR3 bases are TGCAGCGTTGAAGAAGGGACAGGGGGAGAGACCCAGTACTTC. Translation gives CSVEEGTGGETQYF. The rearrangement joins TRBV29-1 to TRBJ2-5; TRBD1 aligns across 11 bases. CDR3 size: 14 residues. Trimming at V came to 0 bases and at J to 4 bases, leaving 1 base not matched to a gene. CDR1 and CDR2 from the germline V gene are SQVTM and ANQGSEA.

This clonotype was seen a handful of times. The rearrangement joins TRBV4-1 to TRBJ1-5; D is possibly TRBD1 (5 bases). Germline V gene data show CDR1 as MGHRA and CDR2 as YSYEKL. This CDR3 region has 14 residues. V dropped 5 bases and J dropped 2 bases, with 10 bases sitting between them. The CDR3 bases are TGCGCCAGCAGCGACACGGGGCGCAATCAGCCCCAGCATTTT. It encodes CASSDTGRNQPQHF.

The chain combines TRBV13 with TRBJ2-3; 10 bases agree with TRBD1. Germline trimming cut 5 bases from V and 4 bases from J; bases unmatched to any gene: 6. CDR1 is PRHDT and CDR2 is FYEKMQ in the germline V gene (reference sequence). CDR3 length: 15 residues. Written as DNA, the CDR3 is TGTGCCAGCAGCGGCCGGGACAGGGGCGCAGATACGCAGTATTTT. As protein: CASSGRDRGADTQYF.

Points on this clonotype: A junction boundary mismatches the germline segment, possibly from a read error. This chain links TRBV12-3 or TRBV12-4 with TRBJ1-2, with TRBD1 matching over 7 bases. The CDR3 covers 13 residues. Written as DNA, the CDR3 is TGTGCCAGCAGTTACCCGACAGGGAGAGGCTACATCTTC. This codes for CASSYPTGRGYIF.

The CDR3 DNA reads as TGCGCCAGCAGCCAAGACCGGCTTGAGCAGTTCTTC. It translates to CASSQDRLEQFF. The J gene is TRBJ2-1, the V gene TRBV4-1; D not certain. The length of the CDR3 is 12 residues. V dropped 0 bases and J dropped 9 bases, with 6 bases sitting between them. CDR1 and CDR2 from the germline V gene are MGHRA and YSYEKL.

Written as DNA, the CDR3 is TGTGCCAGCAGCTTAGCAGATCGTAGAAATGAGCAGTTCTTC. Protein: CASSLADRRNEQFF. V is TRBV7-9 and J is TRBJ2-1, with D hard to call. Trimming took 0 bases from V and 7 from J, leaving 10 bases between them. This CDR3 is built from 14 residues. Germline CDR1 is SEHNR and CDR2 is FQNEAQ (reference sequence).

This clonotype was detected only a few times. The chain joins TRBV12-3 or TRBV12-4 to TRBJ1-5, with D perhaps matching TRBD1 (5 bases). With 4 bases removed from V and 5 bases from J, the gap between germline ends came to 12 bases. The CDR3 has 14 amino acids. As DNA, the CDR3 is TGTGCCAGCAGTTCCCCCGACAGTCATCAGCCCCAGCATTTT. Translated, it gives CASSSPDSHQPQHF.

This clonotype has just a few counts. The rearrangement links TRBV10-3 to TRBJ2-3, with TRBD1 identical over 7 bases. V was clipped by 3 bases and J by 3 bases; unmatched bases: 3. In germline, CDR1 is ENHRY, CDR2 SYGVKD. CDR3 size: 14 residues. In DNA, the CDR3 is TGTGCCATCAGTGACTACAGGGGAACAGATACGCAGTATTTT. This gives the protein CAISDYRGTDTQYF.

This clonotype was seen repeatedly, ten times or more. This chain connects TRBV20-1 to TRBJ2-7, with a weak D call TRBD2 (6 bases). V lost 2 bases to trimming and J lost 0 bases, with 11 bases between them. Germline CDR1 and CDR2: DFQATT and SNEGSKA (reference sequence). The CDR3 consists of 14 residues. This chain's CDR3 is CSARSSGDSYEQYF. The CDR3 DNA sequence: TGCAGTGCTAGATCCTCGGGGGACTCCTACGAGCAGTACTTC.

The CDR3 here is CASSFGSRVNYGYTF. CDR3 sequence (DNA): TGTGCCAGCAGCTTCGGGTCTCGGGTCAACTATGGCTACACCTTC. The chain links TRBV7-2 to TRBJ1-2; D remains unclear. Germline-derived CDR1 and CDR2 are SGHTA and FQGNSA. V gave up 3 bases and J gave up 2 bases, with 13 bases separating them. The CDR3 runs 15 residues.

This clonotype was detected once. This chain uses TRBV5-4 with TRBJ1-6; the match to TRBD1 covers 8 bases. Germline V gene lookup returns CDR1 SGHNT and CDR2 YYREEE (reference sequence). This CDR3 region has 13 residues. V shed 6 bases, J shed 11 bases, and the junction held 7 bases outside the gene matches. This CDR3 reads CASNAGGLTPLHF. CDR3 in DNA: TGTGCCAGCAACGCAGGGGGCCTGACACCCCTCCACTTT.

In regard to this clonotype: A junction end diverges from the germline sequence, so it may reflect a read error. V is TRBV5-1 and J is TRBJ1-1; D not certain. Germline V lookup: CDR1 SGHRS, CDR2 YFSETQ. The CDR3 loop spans 16 amino acids. CDR3 residues: CTSSLDGLSMNTEAFF. The DNA of the CDR3 is TGCACCAGCAGCTTGGACGGCCTGAGCATGAACACTGAAGCTTTCTTT.

This clonotype has more than one count but fewer than ten. The rearrangement links TRBV4-2 to TRBJ2-1; 8 nucleotides agree with TRBD2. This CDR3 has 17 amino acids. Germline V CDR1 and CDR2: LGHNA, YNFKEQ. Unmatched junction bases numbered 7, after V lost 1 base and J lost 2 bases. CDR3 coding DNA: TGTGCCAGCAGCCAAGTAGCCCTAGCGGGTGCCTACAATGAGCAGTTCTTC. Encoded protein: CASSQVALAGAYNEQFF.